One and the same sample provided the 4 T cell receptor beta chains below, sequenced in a study of shared clonotypes between healthy human individuals. Sequencing was performed with immunoSEQ multiplex PCR; in TCRdb, only in-frame clones are kept and a portion is missing. The sample records over a million clones, roughly 96% being singletons. Sequencing was performed on naive CD4+ T cells sorted from blood. The subset is: CD45RA+ positively selected. The source of these receptors is a man between 25 and 39 years old in good health.

The chain recombines TRBV29-1 with TRBJ2-7; D is undetermined. The germline gives CDR1 SQVTM, CDR2 ANQGSEA. This CDR3 comprises 11 residues. Trimming left V 7 bases short and J 2 bases short, with 9 bases between. CDR3 sequence: CSARGAYEQYF. The CDR3 bases are TGCAGCGCCAGAGGTGCCTACGAGCAGTACTTC.

The chain links TRBV19 to TRBJ2-7, with 8 bases matching TRBD2. Germline CDR1 and CDR2: LNHDA and SQIVND (reference sequence). Trimming removed 3 bases from V and 6 bases from J; junction bases left unmatched: 7. The CDR3 covers 14 residues. CDR3 coding DNA: TGTGCCAGTAGTATCGGGGGGGGACTCGGCGAGCAGTACTTC. Protein sequence: CASSIGGGLGEQYF.

The chain uses TRBV15 and TRBJ1-4; perhaps TRBD1 as D (5 bases). From germline, CDR1 is LNHNV and CDR2 YYDKDF (reference sequence). V lost 0 bases to trimming and J lost 6 bases, with 11 bases between them. This CDR3 is built from 15 residues. This CDR3 is CATSRDPGPDEKLFF. CDR3 in DNA: TGTGCCACCAGCAGAGATCCGGGGCCGGATGAAAAACTGTTTTTT.

This sequence joins TRBV4-1 and TRBJ2-5; no definite D call. Trimming shortened V by 0 bases and J by 2 bases, and 10 bases separated the two germline ends. The germline CDR1 and CDR2 sequences are MGHRA and YSYEKL. The CDR3 has 15 amino acids. CDR3 sequence: CASSQDDADQETQYF. In DNA, the CDR3 is TGCGCCAGCAGCCAAGATGACGCCGATCAAGAGACCCAGTACTTC.